These 32 T cell receptor beta chains came from one sample sequenced in a study of identical twins. TCRdb used MiXCR to reprocess the 5' RACE reads, holding one entry per CDR3 protein. The repertoire consists of some 250,000 distinct CDR3 sequences, with approximately 12% occurring once and the leading ten covering 4%. The sample was also linked to a second study, of yellow fever vaccine responses in identical twins.

The material sequenced was memory (CD45RO+) T cells sorted from blood. The origin of the receptors is a young woman in good health.

J is TRBJ2-5 and V is TRBV20-1; 7 bases line up with TRBD2. The J segment lost 3 bases and the V segment lost 3 bases, leaving 7 bases of the junction unmatched. The CDR3 length is 14 residues. In germline, CDR1 is DFQATT, CDR2 SNEGSKA (reference sequence). The CDR3 region has the DNA TGCAGTGCTAGTCGAGCGGGGAGGGAAGAGACCCAGTACTTC. It specifies CSASRAGREETQYF.

This clonotype was found many times. This sequence joins TRBV4-3 and TRBJ2-2; 10 positions agree with TRBD1. The CDR3 is 19 residues long. Germline values: CDR1 LGHNA, CDR2 YSLEER. The ends lost 4 bases at V and 3 bases at J; junction bases unmatched: 14. The CDR3, as DNA: TGCGCCAGCAGCCCAGATGGGACAGGGGCGGGTCAGCACACCGGGGAGCTGTTTTTT. This gives the protein CASSPDGTGAGQHTGELFF.

This clonotype was counted a few times. This chain connects TRBV6-2 or TRBV6-3 to TRBJ1-5; possible D gene TRBD1, 5 bases. CDR3 length: 14 amino acids. Trimming shortened V by 3 bases and J by 9 bases, and 15 bases separated the two germline ends. Germline V gene data show CDR1 as MNHEY and CDR2 as SVGEGT. The CDR3, as DNA: TGTGCCAGCAGTTATGGGACGGGGGTTGGGCCCCAGCATTTT. Its translation: CASSYGTGVGPQHF.

This clonotype came up a few times. CDR3 sequence: CASSFSSSGNTGEQFF. The CDR3 coding sequence is TGTGCCAGCAGCTTCTCGTCTAGCGGGAATACGGGTGAGCAGTTCTTC. The J gene is TRBJ2-1, the V gene TRBV7-2; 9 bases agree with TRBD2. The CDR3 loop spans 16 amino acids. Germline loops: CDR1 SGHTA, CDR2 FQGNSA. Trimming at V came to 3 bases and at J to 9 bases, leaving 12 bases not matched to a gene.

This clonotype was counted a few times. V usage is TRBV20-1 and J usage is TRBJ2-7; no clear D. The CDR3 is 11 residues long. Trimming took off 3 bases at V and 4 bases at J, with 7 bases between the two ends. In germline, CDR1 is DFQATT, CDR2 SNEGSKA (reference sequence). The DNA of the CDR3 is TGCAGTGCTAGTGAAGGGTACGAGCAGTACTTC. It yields the protein CSASEGYEQYF.

Comment on this clonotype: With a much larger clone just one base away, this may be a read error. This chain uses TRBV7-9 with TRBJ2-1; weak D call: TRBD2 (6 bases). The CDR3 has 16 amino acids. CDR1 is SEHNR, CDR2 FQNEAQ, per germline (reference sequence). The V end was cut by 9 bases, the J end by 9 bases, with 27 bases between. The CDR3: CARSPRVAERVSEQFF. CDR3 coding DNA: TGTGCCAGAAGCCCGCGAGTAGCGGAGCGGGTTTCTGAGCAGTTCTTC.

This clonotype was seen only a few times. The chain combines TRBV11-2 with TRBJ2-3; D might be TRBD2 (5 bases). The V gene's germline CDR1 is SGHAT and CDR2 FQNNGV. V was trimmed by 6 bases and J by 0 bases, leaving 13 bases between them. This CDR3 has 15 residues. The CDR3, as DNA: TGTGCCAGCAGATGGGGAGCAATTAGCACAGATACGCAGTATTTT. It codes for CASRWGAISTDTQYF.

Only a few counts were recorded for this clonotype. The chain uses TRBV20-1 and TRBJ2-1; D is unresolved. The length of the CDR3 is 14 residues. CDR1 DFQATT and CDR2 SNEGSKA come from the germline V gene (reference sequence). V was trimmed by 0 bases and J by 6 bases, leaving 12 bases between them. Written as DNA, the CDR3 is TGCAGTGCTAGAGATTCCCTCCCCCCCAATGAGCAGTTCTTC. Translation gives CSARDSLPPNEQFF.

This sequence joins TRBV6-2 or TRBV6-3 and TRBJ2-7; TRBD2 might be the D (6 bases). Looked up from germline, CDR1 is MNHEY and CDR2 is SVGEGT. The ends were cut back, 0 bases at V and 2 bases at J, with 8 bases in the middle. This CDR3 spans 14 amino acids. The DNA for the CDR3 is TGTGCCAGCAGTTACTCGACGGGGGCCTACGAGCAGTACTTC. Protein sequence: CASSYSTGAYEQYF.

The chain joins TRBV6-2 or TRBV6-3 to TRBJ2-1, with TRBD1 matching 10 bases. The germline V gene has CDR1 MNHEY and CDR2 SVGEGT. The V and J ends lost 2 bases and 7 bases, in that order; junction bases with no gene match: 5. The CDR3 covers 15 residues. The CDR3 DNA reads as TGTGCCAGCAGTTACGCGCGACAGGGGGCGAATGAGCAGTTCTTC. Its translation is CASSYARQGANEQFF.

The sample holds a few counts of this clonotype. The chain uses TRBV7-3 and TRBJ2-1; TRBD1 matches 7 bases. In germline, CDR1 is SGHTA, CDR2 FQGTGA. The CDR3 length is 14 residues. Unmatched junction bases numbered 7, after V lost 4 bases and J lost 7 bases. The CDR3 reads CASSSYKGANEQFF. In DNA, the CDR3 is TGTGCCAGCAGCTCATATAAGGGGGCGAATGAGCAGTTCTTC.

This rearrangement joins TRBV29-1 to TRBJ2-7, with TRBD1 identical over 10 bases. In germline, CDR1 is SQVTM, CDR2 ANQGSEA. The CDR3 is made up of 14 amino acids. Unmatched junction bases numbered 12, after V lost 6 bases and J lost 7 bases. The CDR3 region has the DNA TGCAGCGTAGGACAGGGGGGTTTTTCTGGTGAGCAGTACTTC. It yields the protein CSVGQGGFSGEQYF.

In its sample, this clonotype was seen many times. This chain uses TRBV10-3 with TRBJ2-3; 10 bases fit TRBD2. Germline loops: CDR1 ENHRY, CDR2 SYGVKD. J lost 8 bases, V lost 2 bases, and 7 bases had no gene match. This CDR3 has 15 residues. The CDR3 sequence is CAISELAGDGSTQYF. In DNA form, the CDR3 reads TGTGCCATCAGTGAGCTAGCGGGAGACGGTAGTACGCAGTATTTT.

The chain employs TRBV9 and TRBJ2-2; 9 bases fit TRBD2. From germline, CDR1 is SGDLS and CDR2 YYNGEE. The V and J ends lost 2 bases and 1 base, in that order; junction bases with no gene match: 3. The CDR3 runs 16 residues. The CDR3 spells CASSVLSGRNTGELFF. The CDR3 DNA is TGTGCCAGCAGCGTCCTTAGCGGGAGGAACACCGGGGAGCTGTTTTTT.

In this sample, this clonotype turned up many times. DNA for the CDR3: TGTGCCAGCAGGAGACAGGGTAATCAGCCCCAGCATTTT. This gives the protein CASRRQGNQPQHF. J is TRBJ1-5 and V is TRBV28, with 7 bases fitting TRBD1. Germline loops: CDR1 MDHEN, CDR2 SYDVKM. The CDR3 runs to 13 residues. After removal of 6 bases from V and 4 bases from J, the junction contained 3 bases not matched to a gene.

The table lists this clonotype with a few counts. This rearrangement joins TRBV24-1 to TRBJ2-1; 12 positions match TRBD2. Germline V lookup: CDR1 KGHDR, CDR2 SFDVKD. The CDR3 extends over 16 amino acids. V was pared by 4 bases and J by 12 bases, with 12 bases of the junction left unmatched. CDR3 DNA sequence: TGTGCCACCAGTGACCCGGGACTAGCGGGTCTCAACGCGCAGTTCTTC. It specifies CATSDPGLAGLNAQFF.

V usage is TRBV3-1 and J usage is TRBJ2-3; D gene uncertain. This CDR3 comprises 13 residues. Germline loops: CDR1 LGHDT, CDR2 YNNKEL (reference sequence). V was cut by 3 bases and J by 4 bases, with 8 bases left in between. In DNA form, the CDR3 reads TGTGCCAGCAGCCAGAATTTAGCAGATACGCAGTATTTT. It yields the protein CASSQNLADTQYF.

This clonotype has just a few counts. V is TRBV20-1 and J is TRBJ2-5, with D possibly TRBD1 on 5 matching bases. The CDR3 consists of 13 residues. V dropped 6 bases and J dropped 2 bases, with 13 bases sitting between them. Germline V CDR1 and CDR2: DFQATT, SNEGSKA (reference sequence). The CDR3 spells CSAMSGAQETQYF. Here the CDR3 DNA reads TGCAGTGCAATGAGTGGGGCACAAGAGACCCAGTACTTC.

This clonotype was seen only a few times. The V gene is TRBV11-2, the J gene TRBJ2-5; D may match TRBD1 or TRBD2 (5 bases each). Germline CDR1 is SGHAT and CDR2 is FQNNGV. This CDR3 has 19 residues. Trimming took 4 bases from V and 1 from J, leaving 25 bases between them. The CDR3 bases are TGTGCCAGCAGCTATAGTCGTCGGGGCTTCCGGGCAGTCCAAGAGACCCAGTACTTC. Protein: CASSYSRRGFRAVQETQYF.

The chain recombines TRBV12-3 or TRBV12-4 with TRBJ1-2, with D unclear. The CDR3 extends over 14 amino acids. Trimming left V 2 bases short and J 7 bases short, with 14 bases between. The CDR3 protein is CASSLSRTRSGYTF. The CDR3 DNA reads TGTGCCAGCAGTTTATCGCGAACCAGGTCTGGCTACACCTTC.

This clonotype showed up just a few times. V usage is TRBV20-1 and J usage is TRBJ2-7, with TRBD1 as a possible D gene (5 bases). The germline V gene has CDR1 DFQATT and CDR2 SNEGSKA (reference sequence). Trimming took 3 bases from V and 2 from J, leaving 11 bases between them. The CDR3 has 13 amino acids. The CDR3, as DNA: TGCAGTGCTAGGGTGCAGGACACCTACGAGCAGTACTTC. Its translation: CSARVQDTYEQYF.

This chain uses TRBV9 with TRBJ2-5, with D perhaps TRBD1 or TRBD2 (5 bases each). This CDR3 has 16 amino acids. The V and J ends lost 1 base and 5 bases respectively, with 18 bases between them. Germline-derived CDR1 and CDR2 are SGDLS and YYNGEE. The CDR3, as DNA: TGTGCCAGCAGCGTACGAGCGGACAATTGGAGGGAGACCCAGTACTTC. This gives the protein CASSVRADNWRETQYF.

This clonotype was seen at least ten times. The genes are TRBV4-2 and TRBJ1-2, with no clear D. Deletions cut 0 bases from V and 4 bases from J, with 15 bases between. The germline CDR1 and CDR2 sequences are LGHNA and YNFKEQ. This CDR3 spans 16 amino acids. This CDR3 reads CASSQETKGVGYGYTF. For the CDR3, the DNA is TGTGCCAGCAGCCAAGAGACAAAGGGAGTAGGCTATGGCTACACCTTC.

The chain recombines TRBV19 with TRBJ2-2, with 10 bases matching TRBD1. CDR1 and CDR2 (germline): LNHDA, SQIVND (reference sequence). This CDR3 has 15 amino acids. J was trimmed by 5 bases and V by 9 bases; bases with no gene match: 9. CDR3 bases: TGTGCCAGCGGACCGGGACAGGGGATGACCGGGGAGCTGTTTTTT. Translation gives CASGPGQGMTGELFF.

The table lists this clonotype with many counts. The chain uses TRBV5-1 and TRBJ2-2; 10 bases line up with TRBD2. The CDR3 loop spans 15 amino acids. V trimming: 4 bases; J trimming: 4 bases; junction bases outside the gene matches: 4. CDR1 and CDR2 from the germline V gene are SGHRS and YFSETQ. In nucleotides, the CDR3 is TGCGCCAGCAGCCCTAGCGGGGGAGGCACCGGGGAGCTGTTTTTT. It specifies CASSPSGGGTGELFF.

A few counts support this clonotype. The V and J genes are TRBV11-2 and TRBJ2-7, with TRBD2 identical over 11 bases. There are 15 residues in the CDR3. Germline CDR1 SGHAT, CDR2 FQNNGV. V lost 6 bases to trimming and J lost 3 bases; unmatched junction nucleotides: 7. The CDR3 here is CASRLTSGSIYEQYF. For the CDR3, the DNA is TGTGCCAGCAGGCTTACTAGCGGGAGTATCTACGAGCAGTACTTC.

The rearrangement joins TRBV5-6 to TRBJ1-2, with a weak D call TRBD1 (5 bases). This CDR3 is 14 amino acids long. Trimming removed 4 bases at V and 2 bases at J, with 12 bases between. Germline V gene sequence: CDR1 SGHDT, CDR2 YYEEEE. The CDR3 region is CASSPKTANYGYTF. The CDR3 nucleotides are TGTGCCAGCAGCCCGAAGACAGCCAACTATGGCTACACCTTC.

The chain is built from TRBV24-1 and TRBJ2-5; 7 bases are shared with TRBD2. J gave up 2 bases and V 4 bases, and 9 bases lay outside the gene matches. Germline V gene sequence: CDR1 KGHDR, CDR2 SFDVKD. The CDR3 covers 16 residues. In DNA, the CDR3 is TGTGCCACCAGTGACAAAAAGCGGGGTACACAAGAGACCCAGTACTTC. Translation gives CATSDKKRGTQETQYF.

This clonotype was recorded at least ten times. The rearrangement links TRBV4-3 to TRBJ2-1; 8 nucleotides agree with TRBD1. The CDR3 contains 15 residues. The V and J ends lost 0 bases and 3 bases, in that order; junction bases with no gene match: 1. Per the germline V gene, CDR1 is LGHNA and CDR2 is YSLEER. The CDR3 protein is CASSQDTGGYNEQFF. The CDR3 DNA reads as TGCGCCAGCAGCCAAGATACAGGGGGCTACAATGAGCAGTTCTTC.

V and J are TRBV4-1 and TRBJ2-5; 8 bases fit TRBD2. This CDR3 has 16 amino acids. Germline V gene data show CDR1 as MGHRA and CDR2 as YSYEKL. V shed 0 bases, J shed 4 bases, and the junction held 7 bases outside the gene matches. CDR3 amino acids: CASSQEDQRGSETQYF. The CDR3 coding sequence is TGCGCCAGCAGCCAAGAAGATCAGCGGGGGTCAGAGACCCAGTACTTC.

This sequence joins TRBV20-1 and TRBJ2-7; tentatively, D is TRBD1 (6 bases). V was cut by 4 bases and J by 3 bases, with 13 bases left in between. Germline assignment: CDR1 DFQATT and CDR2 SNEGSKA (reference sequence). The CDR3 runs to 13 residues. The CDR3 DNA follows: TGCAGTGCTAACAGGGATAAAAGCTACGAGCAGTACTTC. Translation: CSANRDKSYEQYF.

This clonotype came up a few times. The chain joins TRBV27 to TRBJ2-7; 9 nucleotides agree with TRBD1. The V and J ends lost 5 bases and 1 base, in that order; junction bases with no gene match: 12. The CDR3 is made up of 17 amino acids. Germline CDR1 and CDR2: MNHEY and SMNVEV (reference sequence). The CDR3 DNA reads TGTGCCAGCAGTAACAGGGGGCGCTTGGACGTATCCTACGAGCAGTACTTC. Protein sequence: CASSNRGRLDVSYEQYF.